The clone carrying this TCR beta chain came up a few times. The antigen is unknown. The entirety of the isolated RNA underwent reverse transcription, so expressed TCRB transcripts were sequenced. Several million reads were obtained on average from naive, central memory and regulatory T cell samples. Sequencing was performed with immunoSEQ multiplex PCR; in TCRdb, only in-frame clones are kept and a portion is missing. The sample consists of about 710,000 clones, about an eighth of them appearing once. The source of the sample is a study of beta chain features in type 1 diabetes. Study-level points and caveats: Among type 1 diabetes patients, VDJ junctions had fewer insertions and more deletions. Compared to healthy donors, patients appeared to have naive, central memory and Treg TCRB repertoires that were more alike. The study found moderately but significantly shorter TCRB CDR3s in all four CD4+ subsets of Type 1 diabetes patients.

This CDR3 has 15 residues. The ends were cut back, 1 base at V and 4 bases at J, with 14 bases in the middle. CDR1 and CDR2 from the germline V gene are SQVTM and ANQGSEA. What was sequenced was naive CD4+ T cells from blood. The gene calls are TRBV29-1 and TRBJ2-1; D gene ambiguous. The clonotype was recovered from a man between 18 and 29 years old with type 1 diabetes. Here the CDR3 reads CSVEVLANWYNEQFF. CDR3 DNA sequence: TGCAGCGTTGAAGTATTAGCCAATTGGTACAATGAGCAGTTCTTC.